A selection of T cell receptor beta chains follows, all from one sample in a study of human T cells and chemical hapten exposure. TCRdb passed the RACE reads through MiXCR, listing each CDR3 protein once. The sample shows roughly 380,000 distinct CDR3 sequences, 4.8% of them seen only once. The material was whole blood, obtained in connection with sensitization to the hapten diphenylcyclopropenone (DPC). These receptors were collected from a woman in her 50s with alopecia areata. Some clones in this sample may be carry-over from other donors' samples. Both conserved end residues are part of each CDR3. Fields, in order: CDR3 DNA, CDR3 protein, clone size, J gene, V gene, D gene. A D gene is named only where the DNA matches it firmly. The listing skips clone size in some rows; elsewhere it reads once, few, many or a size class.

TGTGCCAGCAGAGCTACGGGCCCCCCGAATTTT,CASRATGPPNF,few,TRBJ1-5,TRBV6-1,.
TGTGCCAGCATTCCAGGGACCGATAGCAATCAGCCCCAGCATTTT,CASIPGTDSNQPQHF,many,TRBJ1-5,TRBV2,.
TGTGCCAGCAGGATGGGGGTAGGGGCTGAAAAACTGTTTTTT,CASRMGVGAEKLFF,.,TRBJ1-4,TRBV21-1,.
TGTGCCAGCAGCTTAGTGGACCCTCACTACTACGAGCAGTACTTC,CASSLVDPHYYEQYF,.,TRBJ2-7,TRBV7-9,.
TGTGCCAGCAGCGTTCGGGCCCCCGATACGCAGTATTTT,CASSVRAPDTQYF,many,TRBJ2-3,TRBV9,.
TGTGCCAGCAGCTTTATCCCGGCTGGAGAATGGTCAGATACGCAGTATTTT,CASSFIPAGEWSDTQYF,many,TRBJ2-3,TRBV5-5,.
TGTGCCACCAGTGATACCGGTACAGGGGGTCGGTTCTTC,CATSDTGTGGRFF,.,TRBJ2-1,TRBV24-1,TRBD1
TGTGCCAGCTCACTAGGACAGGTACCGAACACTGAAGCTTTCTTT,CASSLGQVPNTEAFF,many,TRBJ1-1,TRBV18,TRBD1
TGTGCCGGCAGCCCGCGGCTAGGCAGCACAGATACGCAGTATTTT,CAGSPRLGSTDTQYF,.,TRBJ2-3,TRBV7-8,.
TGTGCCAGCAGCTCTGACGGGACAGTCACCTCACCCCTCCACTTT,CASSSDGTVTSPLHF,many,TRBJ1-6,TRBV7-2,TRBD1
TGTGCCAGCAGGCCACAATGCTACACCTTC,CASRPQCYTF,.,TRBJ1-2,TRBV11-2,.
TGCAGCGTCCTAGGAGGTCTGACGCGTGGCTACACCTTC,CSVLGGLTRGYTF,many,TRBJ1-2,TRBV29-1,.
TGCGCCAGCAGCTTGCGTGCTAGCGGGGGAACAGATACGCAGTATTTT,CASSLRASGGTDTQYF,many,TRBJ2-3,TRBV5-1,TRBD2
TGTGCCAGCAGCTTAGTGGGGGCCAACTCCTTC,CASSLVGANSF,.,TRBJ1-2,TRBV7-2,.
TGTGCCAGCAGCGCCCGAGGAGGGGGGGCAACCTACAATGAGCAGTTCTTC,CASSARGGGATYNEQFF,many,TRBJ2-1,TRBV7-6,.
TGTGCCAGCAGCCCAGGGACTAGCGGGCGCACAGATACGCAGTATTTT,CASSPGTSGRTDTQYF,many,TRBJ2-3,TRBV3-1,TRBD2
TGTGCCAGCAGTTTCGAGGGCCCAGAGACTGAAGCTTTCTTT,CASSFEGPETEAFF,many,TRBJ1-1,TRBV12-3/TRBV12-4,.
TGTGCCAGCAGCTACCAGAGCATTGATAATGAAAAACTGTTTTTT,CASSYQSIDNEKLFF,many,TRBJ1-4,TRBV16,.
TGCGCCAGCAGCCAAGATACCACAGGAAGTGTTGGTGAAAAACTGTTTTTT,CASSQDTTGSVGEKLFF,.,TRBJ1-4,TRBV4-1,.
TGTGCCAGTAACCGGGCTGGAGTGGGGCAGTTCTTC,CASNRAGVGQFF,many,TRBJ2-1,TRBV6-2/TRBV6-3,.
TGTGCCAGCAGCTTAGCTAGGGCAGGGCATCAGCCCCAGCATTTT,CASSLARAGHQPQHF,few,TRBJ1-5,TRBV7-9,.
TGTGCCAGCAGATGGACTGCCCCGGCGGATGAGCAGTTCTTC,CASRWTAPADEQFF,many,TRBJ2-1,TRBV28,.
TGTGCCAGCAGTTTGGGGTACGAGCAGTACTTC,CASSLGYEQYF,many,TRBJ2-7,TRBV28,.
TGTGCCAGCAGTTTTTGGGACAGCGGCTATGGCTACACCTTC,CASSFWDSGYGYTF,many,TRBJ1-2,TRBV28,TRBD1
TGTGCCAGCAGTTCCCCTTTCCAGCGGGCCCCCTACGAGCAGTACTTC,CASSSPFQRAPYEQYF,many,TRBJ2-7,TRBV6-5,.
TGTGCCAGCAGGCTAGCGGGGGGACGAGATACGCAGTATTTT,CASRLAGGRDTQYF,many,TRBJ2-3,TRBV6-5,TRBD2
TGTGCCAGCAGCCAAGCGGGGGTCACCAACACTGAAGCTTTCTTT,CASSQAGVTNTEAFF,few,TRBJ1-1,TRBV3-1,.
TGTGCCAGCAGAGATCCTGACAGCTATGGCTACACCTTC,CASRDPDSYGYTF,.,TRBJ1-2,TRBV6-6,.
TGTGCCAGCAGCCCCCGGACGGGGAGGGCAACTAATGAAAAACTGTTTTTT,CASSPRTGRATNEKLFF,.,TRBJ1-4,TRBV9,.
TGTGCCAGCAGTTTGAGCAAAAACATTCAGTACTTC,CASSLSKNIQYF,many,TRBJ2-4,TRBV12-3/TRBV12-4,.
TGTGCCAGCAGACCCGGGACTAGCCTTTCCTACGAGCAGTACTTC,CASRPGTSLSYEQYF,many,TRBJ2-7,TRBV6-2/TRBV6-3,TRBD2
TGCAGCCCCCTGGCAGGGCTGGAGCGGGAGAGGTACAATGAGCAGTTCTTC,CSPLAGLERERYNEQFF,many,TRBJ2-1,TRBV29-1,TRBD2
TGTGCCAGCAGTTTAAGCGTGGTTCCAGATACGCAGTATTTT,CASSLSVVPDTQYF,.,TRBJ2-3,TRBV12-3/TRBV12-4,.
TGTGCCAGCAGTTCACAGGGGTCTGGCTACACCTTC,CASSSQGSGYTF,few,TRBJ1-2,TRBV27,TRBD1
TGTGCCAGCAGCTTAGCGCAGGGGAATGAAAAACTGTTTTTT,CASSLAQGNEKLFF,.,TRBJ1-4,TRBV7-2,.
TGTGCCAGCAGCTTTGCGCCCCGCGGAGCGGGCGTGGAGACCCAGTACTTC,CASSFAPRGAGVETQYF,.,TRBJ2-5,TRBV12-1,.
TGTGCCAGCAGGAGGACAGGCGATAGGGACGAGCAGTACTTC,CASRRTGDRDEQYF,many,TRBJ2-7,TRBV6-5,TRBD1
TGTGCCAGCAGTTTATTGGACTACGAGCAGTACTTC,CASSLLDYEQYF,many,TRBJ2-7,TRBV12-3/TRBV12-4,.
TGTGCTAGTGGTCTAGCGCAGCCGAACACTGAAGCTTTCTTT,CASGLAQPNTEAFF,few,TRBJ1-1,TRBV12-5,.
TGTGCCTTTTCGGCCGCTGGGGCCAACGTCCTGACTTTC,CAFSAAGANVLTF,few,TRBJ2-6,TRBV5-4,.
TGTGCCAGCAGCTTTCCGGCCCTAGGGGAAAAACTGTTTTTT,CASSFPALGEKLFF,many,TRBJ1-4,TRBV5-5,.
TGCAGCGTGACAGCCTTAAGCTCCTACGAGCAGTACTTC,CSVTALSSYEQYF,many,TRBJ2-7,TRBV29-1,.
TGTGCCAGCAGCCACAGGTCTACTGGAAACACCATATATTTT,CASSHRSTGNTIYF,many,TRBJ1-3,TRBV14,.
TGTGCCAGCAGTGTCCTAGGGACTTCCACCGGGGAGCTGTTTTTT,CASSVLGTSTGELFF,few,TRBJ2-2,TRBV2,.
TGTGCCAGCCTATCGGACAGGGGGGCAGAAAAACTGTTTTTT,CASLSDRGAEKLFF,.,TRBJ1-4,TRBV28,TRBD1
TGTGCCAGCAGCCCTCTTAAGGGGCGAGACACTGAAGCTTTCTTT,CASSPLKGRDTEAFF,few,TRBJ1-1,TRBV7-8,.
TGTGCCAGCACCTACCGGGACAGTAGATACGAGCAGTACTTC,CASTYRDSRYEQYF,few,TRBJ2-7,TRBV28,TRBD1
TGTGCCATCAGTGAAGTTCCGTCTAGCGGGGGGATGGGGTTTGCAGATACGCAGTATTTT,CAISEVPSSGGMGFADTQYF,many,TRBJ2-3,TRBV10-3,TRBD2
TGTGCCAGCAGCCGCAACACAGGGGGTGAGCAGTTCTTC,CASSRNTGGEQFF,many,TRBJ2-1,TRBV12-3/TRBV12-4,TRBD1